This record looks at one T cell receptor beta chain sequence and its context. What it binds is not known. The record originates from a study of T cells in Graves' hyperthyroidism and ophthalmopathy. The wider study: Any treatment followed the collection of peripheral blood at initial diagnosis. General observations from the study: The model identified upcoming ophthalmopathy a median approximately six months ahead of onset. Blood also contained most expanded thyroid clonotypes above 0.001.

RNA transcripts served as the template for amplifying TCR beta CDR3 regions. First-round RT-PCR targeting the TCR CDR3 was performed with the HTBI primer set. MiXCR, run by TCRdb on the multiplex PCR reads, gives a single entry per CDR3 protein. The sample has 300,000 to 400,000 distinct CDR3 sequences; roughly 13% are singletons. The CDR3 has 11 amino acids. CDR1 is DFQATT, CDR2 SNEGSKA, per germline (reference sequence). Uncontrolled infection, other autoimmune disease, pregnancy or lactation excluded patients. The receptor was isolated from a woman aged 18-29 years with Graves' hyperthyroidism. The chain joins TRBV20-1 to TRBJ2-2; D call uncertain. The specimen sequenced was blood. DNA of the CDR3: TGCAGGGAACGGAACACCGGGGAGCTGTTTTTT. It translates to CRERNTGELFF.